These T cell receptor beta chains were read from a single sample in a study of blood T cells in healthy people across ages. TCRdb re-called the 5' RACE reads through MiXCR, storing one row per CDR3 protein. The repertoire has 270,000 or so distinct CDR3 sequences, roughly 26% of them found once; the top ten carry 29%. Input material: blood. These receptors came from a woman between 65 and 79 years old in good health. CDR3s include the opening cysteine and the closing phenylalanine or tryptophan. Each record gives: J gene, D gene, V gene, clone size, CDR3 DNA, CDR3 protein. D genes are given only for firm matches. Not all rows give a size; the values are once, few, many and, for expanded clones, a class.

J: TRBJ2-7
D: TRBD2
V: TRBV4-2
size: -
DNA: TGTGCCAGCAGCCAAGGTATAGCGGGATTGGACGAGCAGTACTTC
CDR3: CASSQGIAGLDEQYF

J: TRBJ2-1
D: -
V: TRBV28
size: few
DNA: TGTGCCAGCAGTCTTTCCCTCGGGCGGGACAGAGACTACAATGAGCAGTTCTTC
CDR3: CASSLSLGRDRDYNEQFF

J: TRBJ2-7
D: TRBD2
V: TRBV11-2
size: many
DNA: TGTGCCAGCAGCCCGGGGGGCATAGCGGGATTACACGAGCAGTACTTC
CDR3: CASSPGGIAGLHEQYF

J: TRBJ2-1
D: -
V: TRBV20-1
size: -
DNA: TGCAGTGCTAGAGTGGCCCTCGGAGGCGGCCAAAGCTCCTACAATGAGCAGTTCTTC
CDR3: CSARVALGGGQSSYNEQFF

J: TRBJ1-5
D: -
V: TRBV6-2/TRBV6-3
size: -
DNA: TGTGCCAGCAGTTTTGTGGGTGTCAATCAGCCCCAGCATTTT
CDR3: CASSFVGVNQPQHF

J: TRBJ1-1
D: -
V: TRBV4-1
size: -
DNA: TGCGCCAGCAGCCGTCTTCCGGCTGAGGGGGTGAACACTGAAGCTTTCTTT
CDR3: CASSRLPAEGVNTEAFF

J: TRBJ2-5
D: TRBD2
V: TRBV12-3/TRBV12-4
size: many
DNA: TGTGCCAGCAGACCGGGACTAGCGGGAGGAGAGACCCAGTACTTC
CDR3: CASRPGLAGGETQYF

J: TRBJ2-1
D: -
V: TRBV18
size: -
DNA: TGTGCCAGCTCACCACTGGGTCTGGACAATGAGCAGTTCTTC
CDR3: CASSPLGLDNEQFF

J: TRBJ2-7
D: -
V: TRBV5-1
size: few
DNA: TGCGCCAGCAGTGGGGATAGGGGAGGCTCCTACGAGCAGTACTTC
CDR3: CASSGDRGGSYEQYF

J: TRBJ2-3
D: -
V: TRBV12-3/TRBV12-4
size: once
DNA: TGTGCCAGCAGTTTCGGGGGCACCCTGAGGACAGATACGCAGTATTTT
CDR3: CASSFGGTLRTDTQYF

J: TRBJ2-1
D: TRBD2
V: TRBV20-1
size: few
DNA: TGCAGTGCCCCCCGTCTAGCGGGGGGCTCGGAGGGTGAGCAGTTCTTC
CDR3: CSAPRLAGGSEGEQFF

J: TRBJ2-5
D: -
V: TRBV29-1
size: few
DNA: TGCAGCGTCCCGACTCAGTACCAAGAGACCCAGTACTTC
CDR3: CSVPTQYQETQYF

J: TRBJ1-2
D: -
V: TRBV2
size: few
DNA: TGTGCCAGCAGTGATCATCAGGGCAACTATGGCTACACCTTC
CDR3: CASSDHQGNYGYTF

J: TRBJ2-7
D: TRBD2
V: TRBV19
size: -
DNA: TGTGCCAGTAGTATTGGAGGGAGCGGGACCTACGAGCAGTACTTC
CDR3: CASSIGGSGTYEQYF

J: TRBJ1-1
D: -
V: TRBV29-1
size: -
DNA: TGCAGCGTTGAAGAGACGGAGGGCACTGAAGCTTTCTTT
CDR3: CSVEETEGTEAFF

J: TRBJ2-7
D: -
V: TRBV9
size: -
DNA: TGTGCCAGCAGCGTAGGAGAACGGGACATTTACGAGCAGTACTTC
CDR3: CASSVGERDIYEQYF

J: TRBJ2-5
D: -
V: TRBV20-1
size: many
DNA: TGCAGTGCCCAAAGGGGGGGAGAGACCCAGTACTTC
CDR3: CSAQRGGETQYF

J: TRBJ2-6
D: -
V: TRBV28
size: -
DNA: TGTGCCAGCAGTTTGGTAGTTACTGGGGCCAACGTCCTGACTTTC
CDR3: CASSLVVTGANVLTF

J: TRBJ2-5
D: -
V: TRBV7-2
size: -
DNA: TGTGCCAGCAGCTTGCGGGGGCTCCAAGAGACCCAGTACTTC
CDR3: CASSLRGLQETQYF

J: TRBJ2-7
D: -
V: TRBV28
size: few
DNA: TGTGCCAGTAGTTTAGCTCTTCCCAACTACGAGCAGTACTTC
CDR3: CASSLALPNYEQYF

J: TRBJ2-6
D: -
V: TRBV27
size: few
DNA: TGTGCCAGCAGAGCAGACGGATCTGGGGCCAACGTCCTGACTTTC
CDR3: CASRADGSGANVLTF

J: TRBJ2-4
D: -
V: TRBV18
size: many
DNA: TGTGCCAGCTCACAGGGGGCCAAAAACATTCAGTACTTC
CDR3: CASSQGAKNIQYF

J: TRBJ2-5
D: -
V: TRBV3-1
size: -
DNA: TGTGCCAGCAGCCAAGTGGGGACGGTTCAAGAGACCCAGTACTTC
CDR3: CASSQVGTVQETQYF

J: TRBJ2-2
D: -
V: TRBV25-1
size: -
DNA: TGTGCCAGCAGTCCCCGGGCCAGGGTTGATCCCGGGGAGCTGTTTTTT
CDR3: CASSPRARVDPGELFF

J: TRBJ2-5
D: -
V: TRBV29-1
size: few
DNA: TGCAGCTTTCGAAGGACTCAAGAGACCCAGTACTTC
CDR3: CSFRRTQETQYF